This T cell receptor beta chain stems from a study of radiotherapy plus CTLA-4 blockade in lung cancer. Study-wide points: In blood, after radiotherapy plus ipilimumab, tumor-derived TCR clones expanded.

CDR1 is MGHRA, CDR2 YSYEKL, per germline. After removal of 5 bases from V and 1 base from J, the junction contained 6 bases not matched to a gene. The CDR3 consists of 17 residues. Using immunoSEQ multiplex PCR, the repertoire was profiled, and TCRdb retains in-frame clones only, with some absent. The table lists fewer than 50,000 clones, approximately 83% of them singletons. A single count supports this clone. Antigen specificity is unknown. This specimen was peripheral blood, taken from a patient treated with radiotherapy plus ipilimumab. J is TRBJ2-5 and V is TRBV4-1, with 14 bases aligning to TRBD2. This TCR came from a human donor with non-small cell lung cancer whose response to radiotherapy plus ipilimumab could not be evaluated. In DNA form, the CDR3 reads TGCGCCAGCAGCGCCCCGGGACTAGCGGGAGTCCAAGAGACCCAGTACTTC. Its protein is CASSAPGLAGVQETQYF.